This T cell receptor (beta chain) stems from a study of blood T cell repertoires in COVID-19. Study context: Sites across the United States, Italy and Spain contributed samples from acute and convalescent COVID-19. The cDNA or gDNA used as material had been derived from T cells, B-cell-depleted T cells, or PBMCs.

Profiling relied on immunoSEQ multiplex PCR, and the TCRdb table lists in-frame clones only, not all of them. The data hold 75,000 to 95,000 clones, with approximately 90% observed a single time. V was cut by 5 bases and J by 2 bases, with 10 bases left in between. CDR1 and CDR2 from the germline V gene are MDHEN and SYDVKM. This CDR3 has 13 residues. The genes are TRBV28 and TRBJ2-7; D possibly corresponds to TRBD1 (6 bases). The clonotype originates from a woman aged 60 to 75 with COVID-19, enrolled during active disease. The sequenced material came from peripheral blood. The CDR3 loop reads CASSQQGPYEQYF. The DNA of the CDR3 is TGTGCCAGCAGTCAACAGGGTCCCTACGAGCAGTACTTC.